What follows are 32 T cell receptor beta chains derived from one specimen sequenced in a study of T cell changes during pregnancy in multiple sclerosis. Profiled with immunoSEQ multiplex PCR; TCRdb holds only in-frame clones, not every one. The sample shows some 96,000 clones, roughly 90% of them seen only once. The sample consisted of peripheral blood, taken after pregnancy. Receptor source: a female donor with multiple sclerosis, enrolled in a pregnancy study.

V and J are TRBV6-1 and TRBJ2-2; TRBD1 agrees at 8 bases. Trimming took 7 bases from V and 3 from J; bases not matched to a gene: 4. The CDR3 consists of 14 residues. Germline V gene data show CDR1 as MNHNS and CDR2 as SASEGT. CDR3 nucleotide sequence: TGTGCCAGCATGGTGACAGGGGACACCGGGGAGCTGTTTTTT. It yields the protein CASMVTGDTGELFF.

The chain recombines TRBV7-6 with TRBJ2-3, with D possibly being TRBD2 (6 bases). The CDR3 contains 15 residues. Trimming left V 2 bases short and J 4 bases short, with 13 bases between. Germline V CDR1 and CDR2: SGHVS, FNYEAQ. CDR3 loop: CASSLYESGPDTQYF. CDR3 nucleotides: TGTGCCAGCAGCTTATATGAGAGCGGGCCAGATACGCAGTATTTT. Full variable domain (outside the CDR3, taken from reference TRBV7-6 and TRBJ2-3): GAGVSQSPRYKVTKRGQDVALRCDPISGHVSLYWYRQALGQGPEFLTYFNYEAQQDKSGLPNDRFSAERPEGSISTLTIQRTEQRDSAMYRCASSLYESGPDTQYFGPGTRLTVL.

The chain joins TRBV4-1 to TRBJ2-3; TRBD2 agrees at 11 bases. The J segment lost 1 base and the V segment lost 1 base, leaving 10 bases of the junction unmatched. The germline CDR1 and CDR2 sequences are MGHRA and YSYEKL. This CDR3 is 19 amino acids long. The CDR3 is CASSQAPTRLAGRTDTQYF. The CDR3 DNA is TGCGCCAGCAGCCAAGCACCCACCCGACTAGCGGGGCGCACAGATACGCAGTATTTT.

This clone was observed a single time. The chain recombines TRBV30 with TRBJ2-3; unclear D gene. V was cut by 3 bases and J by 0 bases, with 10 bases left in between. The CDR3 extends over 14 amino acids. The V gene's germline CDR1 is GTSNPN and CDR2 SVGIG (reference sequence). The CDR3 region has the DNA TGTGCCTGGAGAGCTTACCGGAGCACAGATACGCAGTATTTT. Amino acid sequence: CAWRAYRSTDTQYF.

The chain uses TRBV10-3 and TRBJ2-3, with D maybe TRBD2 (5 bases). Trimming left V 7 bases short and J 3 bases short, with 14 bases between. This CDR3 contains 14 residues. In germline, CDR1 is ENHRY, CDR2 SYGVKD. The CDR3 DNA sequence: TGTGCCATCACCCCCGGGGATCTTACAGATACGCAGTATTTT. Its translation is CAITPGDLTDTQYF.

The chain carries TRBV5-6 and TRBJ1-6, with TRBD1 matching 7 bases. The V gene end was trimmed by 4 bases and the J gene end by 8 bases; junction bases not matched to a gene: 9. The CDR3 loop spans 15 amino acids. The germline V gene encodes CDR1 SGHDT and CDR2 YYEEEE. The CDR3 DNA sequence: TGTGCCAGCAGCAAAAGACAGGGTGGGCATTCACCCCTCCACTTT. This translates into CASSKRQGGHSPLHF.

This chain connects TRBV2 to TRBJ1-5, with TRBD1 matching over 9 bases. The length of the CDR3 is 16 residues. Germline V lookup: CDR1 SNHLY, CDR2 FYNNEI. Trimming took 0 bases from V and 7 from J; bases not matched to a gene: 7. The CDR3 protein is CASSEATGQGNQPQHF. CDR3 sequence (DNA): TGTGCCAGCAGTGAAGCAACGGGACAGGGAAACCAGCCCCAGCATTTT.

The chain employs TRBV6-1 and TRBJ2-5, with 7 nucleotides matching TRBD2. V lost 4 bases to trimming and J lost 2 bases; unmatched junction nucleotides: 10. Germline loops: CDR1 MNHNS, CDR2 SASEGT. The CDR3 runs to 16 residues. CDR3 sequence (DNA): TGTGCCAGCAGTGGGGGGGGTGGGTCAAAACAAGAGACCCAGTACTTC. This gives the protein CASSGGGGSKQETQYF.

The chain uses TRBV7-9 and TRBJ1-5; TRBD1 agrees at 7 bases. The CDR3 length is 16 residues. Germline loops: CDR1 SEHNR, CDR2 FQNEAQ (reference sequence). With V trimmed by 1 base and J by 2 bases, 5 bases remained unmatched. CDR3 in DNA: TGTGCCAGCAGCTTAGAAGGGGGCGGTGGCAATCAGCCCCAGCATTTT. It is translated as CASSLEGGGGNQPQHF.

This chain links TRBV5-1 with TRBJ2-6; TRBD2 aligns across 10 bases. CDR1 and CDR2 from the germline V gene are SGHRS and YFSETQ. J lost 1 base, V lost 1 base, and 2 bases had no gene match. The CDR3 contains 17 residues. CDR3 amino acids: CASSLRAGGSGANVLTF. The CDR3 DNA reads as TGCGCCAGCAGCTTGAGAGCGGGGGGGTCTGGGGCCAACGTCCTGACTTTC.

The chain has TRBV7-2 and TRBJ1-5, with 7 nucleotides matching TRBD1. V shed 5 bases and J 4 bases; nucleotides not matched to a gene: 5. CDR1 and CDR2 from the germline V gene are SGHTA and FQGNSA. The CDR3 contains 14 residues. In nucleotides, the CDR3 is TGTGCCAGCAGCCCCAACAGGGGTAATCAGCCCCAGCATTTT. Translated: CASSPNRGNQPQHF.

The V and J genes are TRBV27 and TRBJ2-7; TRBD1 agrees at 7 bases. Unmatched junction bases numbered 4, after V lost 6 bases and J lost 2 bases. This CDR3 is built from 13 residues. The germline gives CDR1 MNHEY, CDR2 SMNVEV (reference sequence). CDR3 amino acids: CASRMTGTYEQYF. The CDR3 DNA is TGTGCCAGCAGAATGACAGGGACCTACGAGCAGTACTTC.

The gene calls are TRBV2 and TRBJ1-5; a weak D match, TRBD1 (5 bases). Germline CDR1 and CDR2: SNHLY and FYNNEI. The CDR3 is 15 amino acids. V was trimmed by 7 bases and J by 8 bases, leaving 21 bases between them. CDR3 residues: CASNPTGQMAEPQHF. In DNA form, the CDR3 reads TGTGCCAGCAACCCTACAGGCCAGATGGCTGAGCCCCAGCATTTT. The full variable domain, in which reference TRBV2 and TRBJ1-5 provide the parts outside the CDR3, is EPEVTQTPSHQVTQMGQEVILRCVPISNHLYFYWYRQILGQKVEFLVSFYNNEISEKSEIFDDQFSVERPDGSNFTLKIRSTKLEDSAMYFCASNPTGQMAEPQHFGDGTRLSIL.

V and J are TRBV27 and TRBJ2-6, with D maybe TRBD1 (6 bases). Germline V gives CDR1 MNHEY, CDR2 SMNVEV (reference sequence). The CDR3 length is 16 residues. Trimming left V 8 bases short and J 2 bases short, with 16 bases between. CDR3 region: CASHHLGGTGANVLTF. The CDR3 coding sequence is TGTGCCAGCCATCACTTAGGGGGTACTGGGGCCAACGTCCTGACTTTC.

The chain employs TRBV5-4 and TRBJ1-2; 8 bases are a match to TRBD1. With 0 bases clipped from V and 1 base from J, the junction kept 5 bases outside the gene matches. The CDR3 extends over 16 amino acids. Germline V gene lookup returns CDR1 SGHNT and CDR2 YYREEE (reference sequence). CDR3 sequence: CASSLVGDRSNYGYTF. The DNA of the CDR3 is TGTGCCAGCAGCTTGGTGGGGGACAGGAGTAACTATGGCTACACCTTC.

Only a few counts were recorded for this clone. The V and J genes are TRBV6-5 and TRBJ2-1; D is uncertain. Germline V gene data show CDR1 as MNHEY and CDR2 as SVGAGI. This CDR3 has 15 residues. V dropped 0 bases and J dropped 0 bases, with 6 bases sitting between them. CDR3 in DNA: TGTGCCAGCAGTTACTCGTGGAGCTCCTACAATGAGCAGTTCTTC. Protein sequence: CASSYSWSSYNEQFF.

The chain recombines TRBV6-1 with TRBJ2-7, with 7 bases matching TRBD2. The ends lost 1 base at V and 0 bases at J; junction bases unmatched: 3. The CDR3 spans 15 residues. Germline CDR1 reads MNHNS; CDR2 reads SASEGT. The CDR3 DNA reads TGTGCCAGCAGTGAAGGGGGGGGAACCTCCTACGAGCAGTACTTC. It translates to CASSEGGGTSYEQYF.

The chain employs TRBV5-1 and TRBJ2-4, with D unclear. CDR1 and CDR2 (germline): SGHRS, YFSETQ. This CDR3 is built from 13 residues. Between the trimmed V and J ends, which lost 2 bases and 0 bases, there was a span of 3 bases. The CDR3 DNA reads TGCGCCAGCAGCTTCGGAGCCAAAAACATTCAGTACTTC. Residues: CASSFGAKNIQYF.

The rearrangement joins TRBV6-1 to TRBJ1-3; D possibly corresponds to TRBD1 (6 bases). Trimming removed 2 bases at V and 0 bases at J, with 14 bases between. The CDR3 contains 17 residues. Germline V CDR1 and CDR2: MNHNS, SASEGT. The CDR3 region has the DNA TGTGCCAGCAGTGAAAAGGCAGGGGACCTCTCTGGAAACACCATATATTTT. It yields the protein CASSEKAGDLSGNTIYF.

The V gene is TRBV20-1, the J gene TRBJ2-5; possibly TRBD2 for D (6 bases). V shed 5 bases and J shed 5 bases, with 9 bases lying between them. The CDR3 is 11 residues long. CDR1 DFQATT and CDR2 SNEGSKA come from the germline V gene (reference sequence). Here the CDR3 reads CSAGGWETQYF. CDR3 DNA sequence: TGCAGTGCTGGGGGGTGGGAGACCCAGTACTTC.

V gene TRBV11-3 combines with J gene TRBJ1-1; 7 positions match TRBD1. Germline trimming cut 3 bases from V and 1 base from J; bases unmatched to any gene: 2. Per germline, CDR1 SGHNT and CDR2 YENEEA. This CDR3 is 14 amino acids long. The CDR3 DNA reads TGTGCCAGCAGCTTTAGGACAGGGAACACTGAAGCTTTCTTT. It translates to CASSFRTGNTEAFF.

V gene TRBV6-5 combines with J gene TRBJ1-2, with 8 bases that match TRBD1. The CDR3 totals 15 residues. Germline trimming cut 5 bases from V and 4 bases from J; bases unmatched to any gene: 9. Looked up from germline, CDR1 is MNHEY and CDR2 is SVGAGI. The CDR3, as DNA: TGTGCCAGCAGTACGACGGGACAGGTGCTCTATGGCTACACCTTC. It encodes CASSTTGQVLYGYTF.

This clone showed up just once. The J gene is TRBJ1-1, the V gene TRBV19, with TRBD1 as a possible D gene (6 bases). Trimming took 7 bases from V and 5 from J, leaving 20 bases between them. Germline CDR1 and CDR2: LNHDA and SQIVND (reference sequence). The CDR3 has 15 residues. In DNA form, the CDR3 reads TGTGCCAGTAAGGGGGGGCCACAGGGAAGGACTGAAGCTTTCTTT. Protein sequence: CASKGGPQGRTEAFF.

This clone was seen a single time. V is TRBV5-6 and J is TRBJ1-1, with 11 nucleotides matching TRBD1. CDR3 size: 16 residues. Losses at the gene ends were 0 bases for V and 7 bases for J; bases not matched to a gene: 8. From germline, CDR1 is SGHDT and CDR2 YYEEEE. CDR3 amino acids: CASSLELGQGADEAFF. DNA for the CDR3: TGTGCCAGCAGCTTGGAGTTAGGACAGGGGGCTGATGAAGCTTTCTTT. The full variable domain, rest sourced from reference TRBV5-6 and TRBJ1-1, is DAGVTQSPTHLIKTRGQQVTLRCSPKSGHDTVSWYQQALGQGPQFIFQYYEEEERQRGNFPDRFSGHQFPNYSSELNVNALLLGDSALYLCASSLELGQGADEAFFGQGTRLTVV.

The chain couples TRBV5-8 to TRBJ2-1; D unresolved. The CDR3 length is 14 residues. Deletions cut 5 bases from V and 6 bases from J, with 15 bases between. Germline values: CDR1 SGHTS, CDR2 YDEGEE. CDR3 sequence reads: CASSPTPTFNEQFF. CDR3 in DNA: TGTGCCAGCAGTCCCACCCCTACTTTCAATGAGCAGTTCTTC.

This clone is a singleton in its sample. The chain has TRBV5-1 and TRBJ2-1; tentative D call: TRBD2 (6 bases). This CDR3 is 14 amino acids long. V lost 0 bases, J lost 3 bases, and 7 bases lay in between. Germline V gives CDR1 SGHRS, CDR2 YFSETQ. The CDR3 coding sequence is TGCGCCAGCAGCTTGGGGGGGGACTACAATGAGCAGTTCTTC. Protein: CASSLGGDYNEQFF.

CDR3 DNA: TGTGCCATCAGTGAAGGGCAGGGGGGTTACGAGCAGTACTTC. Amino acid sequence: CAISEGQGGYEQYF. The V call is TRBV10-3, the J call TRBJ2-7; D is perhaps TRBD1 (7 bases). Germline V CDR1 and CDR2: ENHRY, SYGVKD. CDR3 length: 14 residues. Trimming cost V 3 bases and J 4 bases, with 13 bases left between them.

This chain uses TRBV6-1 with TRBJ2-2, with 7 bases lining up with TRBD1. This CDR3 region has 15 residues. V shed 6 bases, J shed 7 bases, and the junction held 11 bases outside the gene matches. The germline CDR1 and CDR2 sequences are MNHNS and SASEGT. The CDR3 region has the DNA TGTGCCAGCAGCCCTAGACAGGGTACCGACGGGGAGCTGTTTTTT. Protein: CASSPRQGTDGELFF.

The CDR3 is CASSPVHRVEKLFF. The CDR3, as DNA: TGCGCCAGCAGCCCCGTCCACAGGGTTGAAAAACTGTTTTTT. This rearrangement joins TRBV4-1 to TRBJ1-4, with D perhaps matching TRBD1 (6 bases). V lost 4 bases, J lost 7 bases, and 13 bases lay in between. The CDR3 has 14 residues. Germline V gives CDR1 MGHRA, CDR2 YSYEKL.

This clone has a handful of counts. Other DNA sequences in the sample encode the same CDR3. The chain couples TRBV11-3 to TRBJ1-1; perhaps TRBD1 as D (6 bases). Trimming took off 3 bases at V and 0 bases at J, with 11 bases between the two ends. CDR1 SGHNT and CDR2 YENEEA come from the germline V gene. The CDR3 is 15 amino acids. The CDR3 loop reads CASSFKGQLNTEAFF. The CDR3 nucleotides read TGTGCCAGCAGCTTTAAAGGACAGTTGAACACTGAAGCTTTCTTT.

J is TRBJ2-7 and V is TRBV11-3, with 8 positions matching TRBD2. From germline, CDR1 is SGHNT and CDR2 YENEEA. The CDR3 is made up of 13 amino acids. V trimming: 6 bases; J trimming: 5 bases; junction bases outside the gene matches: 6. CDR3 sequence: CASRERGPDEQYF. The DNA for the CDR3 is TGTGCCAGCAGGGAGCGGGGGCCCGACGAGCAGTACTTC.

The V call is TRBV28, the J call TRBJ2-7; 9 nucleotides match TRBD1. Germline loops: CDR1 MDHEN, CDR2 SYDVKM. The CDR3 runs to 12 residues. Trimming at V came to 9 bases and at J to 6 bases, leaving 6 bases not matched to a gene. CDR3: CASLGQGTEQYF. Written as DNA, the CDR3 is TGTGCCAGTCTGGGACAGGGAACCGAGCAGTACTTC.